This TCR beta chain came from a study of OX40 agonist ivuxolimab in advanced cancers. Autoimmune disease history or systemic immunosuppression barred patients. Germline CDR1 SGHAT, CDR2 FQDESV (reference sequence). Trimming pared 2 bases from V and 0 bases from J, leaving 5 bases between. The CDR3 runs to 13 residues. This clone was observed a single time. Assay used: immunoSEQ multiplex PCR; TCRdb lists only in-frame clones, some missing. Of 55,000 to 65,000 clones listed, about nine tenths are singletons. This TCR came from an adult with an advanced solid tumor such as melanoma, head and neck, liver or kidney cancer. Here the sequenced sample was CD4+ or CD8+ T cells sorted from blood, taken in a trial of the OX40 agonist ivuxolimab. The V gene is TRBV11-1, the J gene TRBJ2-7; D unresolved. This CDR3 reads CASSLRDSYEQYF. In DNA form, the CDR3 reads TGTGCCAGCAGCTTACGCGACTCCTACGAGCAGTACTTC.